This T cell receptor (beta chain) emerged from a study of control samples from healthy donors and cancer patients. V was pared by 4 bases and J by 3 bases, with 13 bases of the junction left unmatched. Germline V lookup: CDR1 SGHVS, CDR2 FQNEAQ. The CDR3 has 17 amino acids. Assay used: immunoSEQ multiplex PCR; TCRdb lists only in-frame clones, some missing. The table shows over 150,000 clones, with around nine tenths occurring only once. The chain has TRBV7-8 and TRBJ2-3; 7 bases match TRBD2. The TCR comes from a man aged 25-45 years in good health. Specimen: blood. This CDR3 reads CASSSPGGWTITDTQYF. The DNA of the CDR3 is TGTGCCAGCAGCTCCCCCGGGGGGTGGACTATAACAGATACGCAGTATTTT.